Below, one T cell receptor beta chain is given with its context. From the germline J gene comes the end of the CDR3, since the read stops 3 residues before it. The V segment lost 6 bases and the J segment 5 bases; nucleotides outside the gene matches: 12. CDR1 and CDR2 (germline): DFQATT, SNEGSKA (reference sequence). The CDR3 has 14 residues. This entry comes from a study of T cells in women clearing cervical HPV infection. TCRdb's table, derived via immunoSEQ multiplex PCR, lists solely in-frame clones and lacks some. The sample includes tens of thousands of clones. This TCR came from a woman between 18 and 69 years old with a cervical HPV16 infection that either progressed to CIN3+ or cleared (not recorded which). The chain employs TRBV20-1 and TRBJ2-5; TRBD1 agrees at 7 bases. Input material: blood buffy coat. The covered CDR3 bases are TGCAGTGCGACCCGGGACAGTAGTGTGGAGACC. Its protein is CSATRDSSVET. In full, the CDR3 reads CSATRDSSVETQYF.